These T cell receptor beta chains were read from a single sample in a study of blood T cell repertoires in COVID-19. Here immunoSEQ multiplex PCR was the method, and the copy in TCRdb shows in-frame clones only, minus some. The table records under 150,000 clones, roughly 88% of them present only once. The sample consisted of peripheral blood. All receptors derive from an older woman with COVID-19, enrolled during active disease. The CDR3 runs from the conserved cysteine through the conserved F or W. The D gene is left open where the match is weak. Not every row has a clone size; where given, it reads once, few, many or a size class.

CDR3,DNA,D,J,V,size
CASGLQGAETQYF,TGTGCTAGTGGCCTACAGGGGGCAGAGACCCAGTACTTC,TRBD1,TRBJ2-5,TRBV12-5,-
CATSRSRGVLGGGQETQYF,TGTGCCACCAGCAGATCAAGAGGGGTTTTAGGCGGGGGCCAAGAGACCCAGTACTTC,TRBD2,TRBJ2-5,TRBV15,-
CASSFQGDNSPLHF,TGTGCCAGCAGCTTTCAAGGAGATAATTCACCCCTCCACTTT,-,TRBJ1-6,TRBV7-2,once
CASSLSPTGFGTEAFF,TGTGCCAGCAGCTTGAGCCCTACAGGGTTTGGGACTGAAGCTTTCTTT,-,TRBJ1-1,TRBV5-4,-
CASSQDISGRTEAFF,TGCGCCAGCAGCCAAGATATCTCAGGGAGGACTGAAGCTTTCTTT,-,TRBJ1-1,TRBV4-3,many
CANQPRRGNEQFF,TGTGCCAACCAACCGCGGAGAGGTAATGAGCAGTTCTTC,-,TRBJ2-1,TRBV6-4,-
CASSERGNYGYTF,TGTGCCAGCAGTGAACGGGGAAACTATGGCTACACCTTC,-,TRBJ1-2,TRBV2,-
CASSLGGSLYNSPLHF,TGCGCCAGCAGCTTGGGCGGGTCCCTCTATAATTCACCCCTCCACTTT,-,TRBJ1-6,TRBV5-1,-
CASSSRTGDGEAQYF,TGTGCCAGTAGTAGCCGGACAGGGGATGGGGAGGCCCAGTACTTC,TRBD1,TRBJ2-5,TRBV19,once
CSAVGQGYYEQYF,TGCAGCGCCGTGGGACAGGGTTACTACGAGCAGTACTTC,TRBD1,TRBJ2-7,TRBV29-1,-
CASSPGEGVTEAFF,TGCGCCAGCAGCCCTGGGGAGGGGGTGACTGAAGCTTTCTTT,-,TRBJ1-1,TRBV4-3,-
CASRRGRQEPTQQYF,TGCGCCAGCAGGAGAGGGCGACAGGAGCCTACGCAGCAGTACTTC,-,TRBJ2-7,TRBV23-1,-
CASSQVTGSISKTQYF,TGTGCCAGCAGCCAAGTAACGGGGAGCATTTCGAAGACCCAGTACTTC,-,TRBJ2-5,TRBV3-1/TRBV3-2,-
CASRTGANQPQHF,TGTGCCAGCAGGACAGGGGCGAATCAGCCCCAGCATTTT,TRBD1,TRBJ1-5,TRBV28,-
CASSENRDRRGETQYF,TGTGCCAGCTCAGAAAACCGGGACAGGAGGGGAGAGACCCAGTACTTC,TRBD1,TRBJ2-5,TRBV18,-
CASSVNMAEETQYF,TGTGCCAGCAGCGTCAACATGGCTGAAGAGACCCAGTACTTC,-,TRBJ2-5,TRBV7-9,-
CASSFQGEKLFF,TGTGCCAGTAGTTTCCAGGGTGAAAAACTGTTTTTT,-,TRBJ1-4,TRBV19,-
CASSYSTGNLNSPLHF,TGTGCCAGCAGTTACTCGACAGGGAACCTTAATTCACCCCTCCACTTT,TRBD1,TRBJ1-6,TRBV6-5,-
CASRGRGLTNTGELFF,TGTGCCAGCCGGGGCAGGGGGCTAACGAACACCGGGGAGCTGTTTTTT,TRBD1,TRBJ2-2,TRBV11-2,-
CSAGRERLFF,TGCAGTGCTGGCAGGGAACGACTGTTTTTT,-,TRBJ1-4,TRBV20-1,few
CASSLVGTGYGYTF,TGTGCCAGCAGCTTAGTCGGAACAGGGTATGGCTACACCTTC,-,TRBJ1-2,TRBV7-2,-
CASSAWAGGLQGQGGYTF,TGTGCCAGCAGTGCCTGGGCTGGGGGGCTACAGGGGCAAGGTGGCTACACCTTC,TRBD1,TRBJ1-2,TRBV25-1,-
CASSRTSGPFYEQYF,TGTGCCAGCAGTCGGACTAGCGGGCCCTTTTACGAGCAGTACTTC,TRBD2,TRBJ2-7,TRBV7-6,-
CASSAGWGTGSYNEQFF,TGTGCCAGCAGTGCCGGATGGGGGACAGGATCCTACAATGAGCAGTTCTTC,TRBD1,TRBJ2-1,TRBV6-1,-
CASSLFGQGTEAFF,TGTGCCAGCAGCCTATTCGGACAGGGCACTGAAGCTTTCTTT,TRBD1,TRBJ1-1,TRBV7-2,-
CASSQEKFRRGLNTEAFF,TGTGCCAGCAGCCAAGAAAAATTTCGGAGGGGTTTGAACACTGAAGCTTTCTTT,-,TRBJ1-1,TRBV14,once
CASSNHGQGTQPQHF,TGTGCCAGCAGTAACCACGGACAGGGTACTCAGCCCCAGCATTTT,TRBD1,TRBJ1-5,TRBV6-5,-
CASSARQGWQETQYF,TGTGCCAGCAGTGCCCGACAGGGTTGGCAAGAGACCCAGTACTTC,TRBD1,TRBJ2-5,TRBV27,-
CASRGGSNTGELFF,TGTGCCAGCAGGGGAGGTTCGAACACCGGGGAGCTGTTTTTT,-,TRBJ2-2,TRBV2,-
CASTPRWTGPADTQYF,TGTGCCAGCACACCCCGTTGGACAGGGCCCGCAGATACGCAGTATTTT,TRBD1,TRBJ2-3,TRBV9,-